This T cell receptor beta chain is from a study of shared clonotypes between healthy human individuals. Germline CDR1 is PRHDT and CDR2 is FYEKMQ (reference sequence). The CDR3 is 13 amino acids. The junction had 5 bases not matched to a gene; V was cut back by 4 bases and J by 6 bases. The naive CD8 subset, CD45RO-negative cells positively selected for CCR7, excluded terminally differentiated effector memory CD45RA+ cells. Clones were read by immunoSEQ multiplex PCR, and TCRdb kept only the in-frame ones, dropping some. The repertoire has millions of clones, about 95% of them found once; the top ten carry roughly 1%.

Sample: naive CD8+ T cells sorted from blood. This clonotype was sampled from a man between 18 and 29 years old in good health. J is TRBJ2-7 and V is TRBV13, with TRBD1 identical over 8 bases. The CDR3: CASSSTDRAEQYF. DNA for the CDR3: TGTGCCAGCAGCTCGACGGACAGGGCCGAGCAGTACTTC. Looking up the rest from reference TRBV13 and TRBJ2-7 gives the full variable domain: AAGVIQSPRHLIKEKRETATLKCYPIPRHDTVYWYQQGPGQDPQFLISFYEKMQSDKGSIPDRFSAQQFSDYHSELNMSSLELGDSALYFCASSSTDRAEQYFGPGTRLTVT.